Below, one T cell receptor beta chain is given with its context. These data originate in a study of blood T cell repertoires in COVID-19. Looking at the study overall: Material from acute and convalescent COVID-19 was sourced from the United States, Italy and Spain. T cells, B-cell-depleted T cells, or PBMCs provided the cDNA or gDNA that served as material.

In the authors' methods: How many nucleated cells were present was estimated from reference gene primer amplification. Data came from immunoSEQ multiplex PCR; TCRdb stores just in-frame clones and leaves some out. V and J calls and clone size are given by that table; D and trimming were obtained from the DNA. This table holds approximately 52,000 clones, 86% found once. V lost 4 bases and J lost 2, with 15 bases in between. The CDR3 totals 16 residues. Germline V gene data show CDR1 as MDHEN and CDR2 as SYDVKM. This chain links TRBV28 with TRBJ1-5, with D possibly matching TRBD1 (6 bases). The sequencing sample was made of peripheral blood. The clonotype was recovered from a man in his fifties or sixties with acute or convalescent COVID-19. The CDR3 reads CASSSPGHGRNQPQHF. In nucleotides, the CDR3 is TGTGCCAGCAGTTCCCCGGGACACGGACGCAATCAGCCCCAGCATTTT.